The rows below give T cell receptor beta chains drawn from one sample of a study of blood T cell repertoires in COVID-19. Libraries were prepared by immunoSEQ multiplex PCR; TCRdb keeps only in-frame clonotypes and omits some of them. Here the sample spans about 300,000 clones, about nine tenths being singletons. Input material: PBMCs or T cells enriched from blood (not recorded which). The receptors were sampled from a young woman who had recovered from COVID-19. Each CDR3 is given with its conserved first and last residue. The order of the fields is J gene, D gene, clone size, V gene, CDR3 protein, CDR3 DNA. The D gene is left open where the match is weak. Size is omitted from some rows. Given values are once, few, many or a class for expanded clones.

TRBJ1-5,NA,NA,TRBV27,CASSPIDSLNQPQHF,TGTGCCAGCAGCCCTATCGACAGCCTGAATCAGCCCCAGCATTTT
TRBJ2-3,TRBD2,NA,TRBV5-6,CASSLWEWEGRTDTQYF,TGTGCCAGCAGCTTATGGGAGTGGGAGGGCCGCACAGATACGCAGTATTTT
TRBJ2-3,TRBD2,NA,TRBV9,CASSVLAGTSTDTQYF,TGTGCCAGCAGCGTACTAGCGGGGACTAGCACAGATACGCAGTATTTT
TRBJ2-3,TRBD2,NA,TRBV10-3,CAISESQREADTQYF,TGTGCCATCAGTGAGTCCCAGCGGGAAGCAGATACGCAGTATTTT
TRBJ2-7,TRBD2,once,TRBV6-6,CASSPQASGNLNEQYF,TGTGCCAGCAGTCCCCAGGCTAGCGGGAATCTCAACGAGCAGTACTTC
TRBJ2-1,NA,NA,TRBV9,CASSAHIGFGDEQFF,TGTGCCAGCAGCGCTCATATCGGGTTCGGGGATGAGCAGTTCTTC
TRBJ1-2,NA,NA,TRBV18,CASSPGRSGAYGYTF,TGTGCCAGCTCACCAGGGCGGTCTGGGGCCTATGGCTACACCTTC
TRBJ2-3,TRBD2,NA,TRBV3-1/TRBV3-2,CASSHGQRGAPADTQYF,TGTGCCAGCAGCCACGGGCAGCGGGGGGCCCCGGCAGATACGCAGTATTTT
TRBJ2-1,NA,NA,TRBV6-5,CATNQDNEQFF,TGTGCCACGAATCAGGACAATGAGCAGTTCTTC
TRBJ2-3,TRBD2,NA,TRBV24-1,CATSDSSGRPTDTQYF,TGTGCCACCAGTGATAGTAGCGGGAGGCCCACAGATACGCAGTATTTT
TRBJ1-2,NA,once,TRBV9,CASSVGILGNNYGYTF,TGTGCCAGCAGCGTAGGCATCCTCGGGAATAACTATGGCTACACCTTC
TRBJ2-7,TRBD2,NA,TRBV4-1,CASSRLAGIYEQYF,TGCGCCAGCAGTCGACTAGCGGGGATCTACGAGCAGTACTTC
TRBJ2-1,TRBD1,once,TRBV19,CASQDRAGNEQFF,TGTGCCAGCCAGGACAGGGCCGGGAATGAGCAGTTCTTC
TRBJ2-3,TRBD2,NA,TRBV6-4,CASRRGADTDTQYF,TGTGCCAGCAGGCGGGGGGCGGACACAGATACGCAGTATTTT
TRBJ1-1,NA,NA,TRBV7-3,CASSLENTYTEAFF,TGTGCCAGCAGCTTGGAGAACACCTACACTGAAGCTTTCTTT
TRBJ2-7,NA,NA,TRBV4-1,CASSQVARRGSYEQYF,TGCGCCAGCAGCCAAGTAGCACGGAGGGGTTCCTACGAGCAGTACTTC
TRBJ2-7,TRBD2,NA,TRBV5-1,CASSLALAGVYEQYF,TGCGCCAGCAGCTTGGCGCTAGCGGGGGTCTACGAGCAGTACTTC
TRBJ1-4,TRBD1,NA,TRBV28,CASTTGQGVEKLFF,TGTGCCAGCACTACGGGACAGGGGGTTGAAAAACTGTTTTTT
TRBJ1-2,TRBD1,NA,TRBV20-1,CSASPGGVYGYTF,TGCAGTGCTAGTCCAGGGGGAGTATATGGCTACACCTTC
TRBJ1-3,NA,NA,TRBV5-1,CASSLSRGFSGNTIYF,TGCGCCAGCAGCTTGAGTCGAGGGTTCTCTGGAAACACCATATATTTT
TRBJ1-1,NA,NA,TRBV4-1,CASSQRTVLNTEAFF,TGCGCCAGCAGCCAACGGACAGTCTTAAACACTGAAGCTTTCTTT
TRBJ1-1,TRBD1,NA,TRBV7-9,CASSSRTGRNTEAFF,TGTGCCAGCAGCTCTCGGACAGGGAGGAACACTGAAGCTTTCTTT
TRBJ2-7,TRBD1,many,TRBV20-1,CSASLPGTGSYEQYF,TGCAGTGCTAGTCTCCCCGGGACAGGGTCCTACGAGCAGTACTTC
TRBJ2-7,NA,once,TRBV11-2,CASSLEAGLTYEQYF,TGTGCCAGCAGCTTAGAGGCGGGCCTTACCTACGAGCAGTACTTC
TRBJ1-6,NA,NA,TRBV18,CASSLSAAGNNNSPLHF,TGTGCCAGCTCACTTTCCGCAGCCGGGAATAATAATTCACCCCTCCACTTT
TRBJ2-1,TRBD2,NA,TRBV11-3,CASSLSTSAYNEQFF,TGTGCCAGCAGCTTATCCACTAGCGCGTACAATGAGCAGTTCTTC
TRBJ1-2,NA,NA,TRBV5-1,CASSLASNYGYTF,TGCGCCAGCAGCTTGGCATCTAACTATGGCTACACCTTC
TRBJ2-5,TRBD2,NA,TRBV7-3,CASSVGGGYQETQYF,TGTGCCAGCTCCGTAGGCGGGGGGTACCAAGAGACCCAGTACTTC
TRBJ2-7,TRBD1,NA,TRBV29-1,CSVVWGYRGDEQYF,TGCAGCGTTGTTTGGGGGTACAGGGGTGACGAGCAGTACTTC
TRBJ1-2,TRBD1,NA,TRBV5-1,CASSLPLGQDYNYGYTF,TGCGCCAGCAGCTTGCCTCTAGGACAGGACTATAACTATGGCTACACCTTC
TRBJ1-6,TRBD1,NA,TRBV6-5,CASSYSAGGDSPLHF,TGTGCCAGCAGTTACTCTGCAGGGGGCGATTCACCCCTCCACTTT
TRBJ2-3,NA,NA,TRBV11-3,CASSFRPLTDTQYF,TGTGCCAGCAGCTTCAGGCCGCTGACGGATACGCAGTATTTT
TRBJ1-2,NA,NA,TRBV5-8,CASSLQDHYGYTF,TGTGCCAGCAGCTTGCAGGATCACTATGGCTACACCTTC
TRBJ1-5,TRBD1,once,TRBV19,CASSSYLTGLNSNQPQHF,TGTGCCAGTAGTAGCTATCTGACAGGGTTGAATAGCAATCAGCCCCAGCATTTT
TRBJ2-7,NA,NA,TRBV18,CASSPDGGVPGGYF,TGTGCCAGCTCACCTGATGGAGGGGTTCCAGGGGGGTACTTC
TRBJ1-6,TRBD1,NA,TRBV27,CASREWTGSLVLTSNSPLHF,TGTGCCAGCAGAGAATGGACAGGGAGTTTGGTACTGACCTCGAATTCACCCCTCCACTTT
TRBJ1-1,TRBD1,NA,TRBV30,CACPRQGETEAFF,TGTGCCTGCCCCCGACAGGGGGAGACTGAAGCTTTCTTT
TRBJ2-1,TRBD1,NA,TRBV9,CASSGRQGVDYNEQFF,TGTGCCAGCAGCGGGAGACAGGGGGTGGACTACAATGAGCAGTTCTTC
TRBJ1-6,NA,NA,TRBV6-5,CASRQNSPLHF,TGTGCCAGCAGACAAAATTCGCCCCTCCACTTT
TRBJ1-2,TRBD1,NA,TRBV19,CASRRAGTGQYGYTF,TGTGCCAGCAGAAGGGCTGGGACAGGCCAGTATGGCTACACCTTC
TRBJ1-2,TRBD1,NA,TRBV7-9,CASSPRTGSSGYTF,TGTGCCAGCAGTCCCCGGACAGGGTCGAGTGGCTACACCTTC
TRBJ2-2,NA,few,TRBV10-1,CASSESGIGNASTGELFF,TGCGCCAGCAGTGAGTCGGGGATCGGGAACGCCAGCACCGGGGAGCTGTTTTTT
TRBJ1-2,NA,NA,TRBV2,CASSEEGMNYGYTF,TGTGCCAGCAGTGAAGAGGGGATGAACTATGGCTACACCTTC
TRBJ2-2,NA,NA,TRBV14,CASSPNLVTGELFF,TGTGCCAGCAGCCCGAACTTAGTCACCGGGGAGCTGTTTTTT
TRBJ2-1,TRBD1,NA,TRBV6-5,CASSYRTGGRDEQFF,TGTGCCAGCAGTTATCGGACAGGGGGACGCGATGAGCAGTTCTTC
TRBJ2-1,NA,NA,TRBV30,CAWSVGDTYNEQFF,TGTGCCTGGAGTGTCGGGGACACCTACAATGAGCAGTTCTTC